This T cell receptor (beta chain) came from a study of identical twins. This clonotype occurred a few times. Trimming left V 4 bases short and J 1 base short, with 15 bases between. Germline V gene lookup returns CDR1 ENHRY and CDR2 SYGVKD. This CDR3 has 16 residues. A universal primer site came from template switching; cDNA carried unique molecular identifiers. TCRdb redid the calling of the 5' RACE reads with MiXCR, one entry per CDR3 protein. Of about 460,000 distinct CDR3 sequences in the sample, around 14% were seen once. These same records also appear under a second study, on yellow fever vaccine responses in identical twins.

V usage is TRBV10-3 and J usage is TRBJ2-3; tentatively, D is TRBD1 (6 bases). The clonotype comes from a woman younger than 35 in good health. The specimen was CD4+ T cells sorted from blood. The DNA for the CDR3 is TGTGCCATCAGTGGGGGACACCCCTCGGGCACAGATACGCAGTATTTT. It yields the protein CAISGGHPSGTDTQYF.